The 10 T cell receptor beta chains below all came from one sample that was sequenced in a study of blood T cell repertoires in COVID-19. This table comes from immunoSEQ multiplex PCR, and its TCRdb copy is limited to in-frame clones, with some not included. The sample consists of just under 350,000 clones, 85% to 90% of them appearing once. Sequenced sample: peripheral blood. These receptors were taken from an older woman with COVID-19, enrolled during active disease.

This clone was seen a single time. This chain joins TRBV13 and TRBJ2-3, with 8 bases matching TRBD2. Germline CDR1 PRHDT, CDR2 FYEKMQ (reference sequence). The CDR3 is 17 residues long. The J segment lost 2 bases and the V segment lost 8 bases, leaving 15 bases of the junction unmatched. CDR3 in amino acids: CASSLGSRGAFTDTQYF. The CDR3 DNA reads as TGTGCCAGCTCCCTAGGTTCGCGGGGGGCTTTCACAGATACGCAGTATTTT.

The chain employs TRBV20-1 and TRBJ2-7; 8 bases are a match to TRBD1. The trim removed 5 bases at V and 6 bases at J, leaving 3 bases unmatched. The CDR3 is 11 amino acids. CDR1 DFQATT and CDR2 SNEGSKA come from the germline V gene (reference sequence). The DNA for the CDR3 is TGCAGTGCTCGACAGGGGATCGAGCAGTACTTC. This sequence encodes CSARQGIEQYF.

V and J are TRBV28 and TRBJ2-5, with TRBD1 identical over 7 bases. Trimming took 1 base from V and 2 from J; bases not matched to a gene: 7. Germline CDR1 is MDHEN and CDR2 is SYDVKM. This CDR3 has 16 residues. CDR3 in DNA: TGTGCCAGCAGTTTATCCGGGACAGCCAAACAAGAGACCCAGTACTTC. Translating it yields CASSLSGTAKQETQYF.

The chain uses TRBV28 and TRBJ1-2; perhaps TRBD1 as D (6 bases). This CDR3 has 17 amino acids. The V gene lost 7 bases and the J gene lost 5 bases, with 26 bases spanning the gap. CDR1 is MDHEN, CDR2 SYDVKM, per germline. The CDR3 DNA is TGTGCCAGCACTCAAAAAGGGGGTGGGAGTATGTTTTATGGCTACACCTTC. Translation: CASTQKGGGSMFYGYTF.

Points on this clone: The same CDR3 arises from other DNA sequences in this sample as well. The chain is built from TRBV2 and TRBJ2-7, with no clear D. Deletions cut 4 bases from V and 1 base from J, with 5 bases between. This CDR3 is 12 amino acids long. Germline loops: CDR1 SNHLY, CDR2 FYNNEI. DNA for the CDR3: TGTGCCAGCAGTGCCGGTTCCTACGAGCAGTACTTC. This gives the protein CASSAGSYEQYF.

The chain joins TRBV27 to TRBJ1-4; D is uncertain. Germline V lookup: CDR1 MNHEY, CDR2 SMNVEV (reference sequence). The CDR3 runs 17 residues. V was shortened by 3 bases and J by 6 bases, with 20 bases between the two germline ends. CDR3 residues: CASSFGVGRTGDEKLFF. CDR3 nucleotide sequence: TGTGCCAGCAGTTTTGGGGTGGGGAGGACTGGTGATGAAAAACTGTTTTTT.

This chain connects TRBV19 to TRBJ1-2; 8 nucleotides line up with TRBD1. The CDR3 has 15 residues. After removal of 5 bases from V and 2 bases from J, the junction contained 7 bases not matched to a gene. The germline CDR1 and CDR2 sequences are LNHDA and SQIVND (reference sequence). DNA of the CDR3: TGTGCCAGTAGTGCCAGGACAGGGAGAAACTATGGCTACACCTTC. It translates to CASSARTGRNYGYTF.

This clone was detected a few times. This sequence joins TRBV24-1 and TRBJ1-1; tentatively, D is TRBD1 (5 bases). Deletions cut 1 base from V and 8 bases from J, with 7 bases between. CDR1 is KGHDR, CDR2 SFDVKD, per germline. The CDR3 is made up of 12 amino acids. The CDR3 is CATSDFGGEAFF. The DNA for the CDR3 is TGTGCCACCAGTGATTTCGGGGGGGAAGCTTTCTTT.

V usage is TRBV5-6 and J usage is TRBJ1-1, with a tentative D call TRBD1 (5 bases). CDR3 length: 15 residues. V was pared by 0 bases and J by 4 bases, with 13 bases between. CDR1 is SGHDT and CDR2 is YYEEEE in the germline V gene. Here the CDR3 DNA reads TGTGCCAGCAGCTTGGACAGGACGCGAAGCACTGAAGCTTTCTTT. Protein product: CASSLDRTRSTEAFF.

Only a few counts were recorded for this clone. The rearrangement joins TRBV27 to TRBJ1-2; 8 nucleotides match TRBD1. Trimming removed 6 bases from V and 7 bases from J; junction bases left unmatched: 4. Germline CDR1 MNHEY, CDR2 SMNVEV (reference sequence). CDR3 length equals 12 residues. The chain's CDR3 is CASRDRVGGYTF. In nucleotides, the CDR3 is TGTGCCAGCAGGGACAGGGTGGGTGGCTACACCTTC.